This T cell receptor (beta chain) was captured in a study of blood T cell repertoires in COVID-19 (dated by TCRdb to about 2020). Looking at the study overall: Collaborator samples came from the United States, Italy and Spain and covered acute and convalescent phases of COVID-19. The prospective study material was composed of cDNA or gDNA derived from T cells, B-cell-depleted T cells, or PBMCs. Subjects who had been exposed to COVID-19, were actively infected with it, or had recovered from it provided the deeply sampled blood TCRbeta repertoires that made up the dataset. The repertoires were released in a freely available public database meant as a resource for research on the immune response to SARS-CoV-2. Samples came from the ongoing ImmuneRACE study (first 160 participants) plus 1,254 subjects from 6 global collaborators. Sample metadata almost always included a de-identified subject ID, COVID-19 status, age in years and sex. HLA class I and class II types, where available, came from metadata supplied by the sample provider rather than from assay-based typing. General conclusions and limits of the study: How much clinical and demographic metadata was included differed by source and by participant, and the metadata was provided uncurated.

The CDR3, cysteine through phenylalanine, is 14 amino acids long. The retained sequence is limited to the CDR3, 42 bases, with the frame set at the first base. From V the trimming removes 3 bases and from J it removes 5 bases, while the gene matches leave 6 bases of the junction unaccounted for. Based on the germline V gene (reference sequence), the CDR1 and CDR2 sequences are SGHKS and YYEKEE. As for this clone: Its antigen has not been determined. Base qualities were left out, and no much larger clone turns up one base away.

Whole blood was collected in K2EDTA tubes by collaborating institutions according to the institutions' own protocols. For TCRbeta analysis, collaborator samples were shipped as frozen whole blood, as isolated PBMCs, or as DNA extracted from either sample type. The immunoSEQ Assay, a bias-controlled multiplex PCR, was used to amplify TCRbeta CDR3 regions from genomic DNA. For the original study's pipeline: The number of nucleated cells in each sample was estimated by amplification of reference gene primers within the assay. To quantify the absolute abundance of each unique TCRbeta CDR3 rearrangement, sequence reads were collapsed and filtered. For each sample, productive Simpson clonality was calculated as the square root of Simpson's diversity index over productive rearrangements. TCRdb carries this immuneACCESS record with in-frame sequences only. Its versions omit some clonotypes, under half of them owing to an unresolved V gene in the studies checked, with the rest unexplained. The DNA was the basis for D and trimming; V, J and clone size are from that table. The sample table contains roughly 300,000 clones; only one count was recorded for around four fifths of them. Together, the top ten hold about 1.2% of the sample.

This sequence was found in a woman aged 50 to 65 with acute or convalescent COVID-19. The chain joins TRBV5-5 to TRBJ2-5; 8 bases in the middle match TRBD1. The sample was peripheral blood. The CDR3 corresponds to CASSYQGARETQYF. The sequenced DNA: TGTGCCAGCAGCTATCAGGGGGCTAGGGAGACCCAGTACTTC.